This is a list of T cell receptor beta chains from one sample in a study of blood T cell repertoires in COVID-19. Repertoires were generated with immunoSEQ multiplex PCR, while TCRdb's copy carries only in-frame clones and drops some. The data contain 100,000 or so clones, around 81% of them singletons. The sequenced material came from peripheral blood. These receptors originate from a man at least 80 years old with acute or convalescent COVID-19. Both conserved end residues are part of each CDR3. The D gene is left open where the match is weak. Size values are once, few and many counts, or a class for expanded clones, and some rows have none.

>TRBJ1-5|once|TRBV2|TRBD1
TGTGCCAGCAGTGGACAGGGCGGGCAGCCCCAGCATTTT
CASSGQGGQPQHF
>TRBJ1-6|few|TRBV5-8|TRBD1
TGTGCCAGCAGCTTGACACCGGACAGGGATAATTCACCCCTCCACTTT
CASSLTPDRDNSPLHF
>TRBJ2-2|.|TRBV4-1|TRBD2
TGCGCCACCTCGGGCGGGAGCGGTACCGGGGAGCTGTTTTTT
CATSGGSGTGELFF
>TRBJ1-2|.|TRBV6-5|.
TGTGCCAGCAGTTCCCAGGCCGATGGCTACACCTTC
CASSSQADGYTF
>TRBJ2-2|.|TRBV7-9|TRBD2
TGTGCCAGCAGCCGACTAGCGGCCAACACCGGGGAGCTGTTTTTT
CASSRLAANTGELFF
>TRBJ1-1|.|TRBV6-1|TRBD1
TGTGCCAGCAGTGATCGGGGGACAGGACGTACTGAAGCTTTCTTT
CASSDRGTGRTEAFF
>TRBJ2-3|.|TRBV19|TRBD1
TGTGCCAGTAGACAGGGGGGTGGAGATACGCAGTATTTT
CASRQGGGDTQYF
>TRBJ1-1|.|TRBV3-1/TRBV3-2|.
TGTGCCAGCAGCCAAGACGAACGCCTGGGCCCGACCGAAGCTTTCTTT
CASSQDERLGPTEAFF
>TRBJ2-7|few|TRBV11-2|TRBD2
TGTGCCAGCAGCTCCACTAGCGGTTCCTACGAGCAGTACTTC
CASSSTSGSYEQYF
>TRBJ2-3|.|TRBV29-1|.
TGCAGCGTTGCGGACAAGTTCTACACAGATACGCAGTATTTT
CSVADKFYTDTQYF
>TRBJ2-2|.|TRBV27|.
TGTGCCAGCAGGCTGGAGGGCTACCGGACCGGGGAGCTGTTTTTT
CASRLEGYRTGELFF
>TRBJ2-1|.|TRBV5-1|TRBD2
TGCGCCAGCAGCTTGCTAAGCGGGAGGAACAATGAGCAGTTCTTC
CASSLLSGRNNEQFF
>TRBJ2-7|.|TRBV5-5|.
TGTGCCAGCAGCTTGATTGCGGGCACCGCCTACGAGCAGTACTTC
CASSLIAGTAYEQYF
>TRBJ2-3|once|TRBV9|.
TGTGCCAGCAGCGTGAGCGGAAGCCCAGATACGCAGTATTTT
CASSVSGSPDTQYF
>TRBJ2-2|.|TRBV18|.
TGTGCCAGCTCACCGCGACAGGTGAACACCGGGGAGCTGTTTTTT
CASSPRQVNTGELFF
>TRBJ2-2|.|TRBV2|.
TGTGCCACCACACCCGTGGAGGGGAGACGAGAGCTGTTTTTT
CATTPVEGRRELFF
>TRBJ2-2|.|TRBV5-1|TRBD1
TGCGCCACTACAGGGGGGCCCGACACCGGGGAGCTGTTTTTT
CATTGGPDTGELFF
>TRBJ1-3|once|TRBV6-5|.
TGTGCCAGCAGTCTCGTAGGGGGACCTGGAAACACCATATATTTT
CASSLVGGPGNTIYF
>TRBJ1-1|.|TRBV20-1|.
TGCAGTGCTTGGAAGCGGGCTGAAGCTTTCTTT
CSAWKRAEAFF
>TRBJ2-7|.|TRBV5-1|TRBD1
TGCGCCAGCAGCCTTAATCCGGGACAGGGGGTCGACGAGCAGTACTTC
CASSLNPGQGVDEQYF
>TRBJ2-1|.|TRBV5-5|TRBD2
TGTGCCAGCAGCCCGGGCGGGAGTAGTTACAATGAGCAGTTCTTC
CASSPGGSSYNEQFF
>TRBJ2-7|.|TRBV2|TRBD2
TGTGCCAGCAGTGAAGGACTAGCGGGAGCTTTTTCTGGCGACTACGAGCAGTACTTC
CASSEGLAGAFSGDYEQYF
>TRBJ1-1|.|TRBV9|TRBD1
TGTGCCAGCAGCTCCGACGGGACAGGGGGTACTGAAGCTTTCTTT
CASSSDGTGGTEAFF
>TRBJ1-2|.|TRBV5-1|.
TGCGCCAGCAGCTCTCAGACAGGAGCTAACTATGGCTACACCTTC
CASSSQTGANYGYTF
>TRBJ2-1|.|TRBV13|TRBD2
TGTGCCAGCAGCTTCAGCGGGACCCCCTACAATGAGCAGTTCTTC
CASSFSGTPYNEQFF
>TRBJ2-2|.|TRBV28|.
TGTGCCAGCAGGATCGGGGGTAACGCTTTGTGGAGCGGGGAGCTGTTTTTT
CASRIGGNALWSGELFF
>TRBJ2-1|.|TRBV20-1|.
TGCAGTGCTAGAAAGGGGAATGAGCAGTTCTTC
CSARKGNEQFF
>TRBJ2-1|.|TRBV28|.
TGTGCCAGCAGTTTTTATACCGACGATGTGACTAGTCTATTCGATGAGCAGTTCTTC
CASSFYTDDVTSLFDEQFF
>TRBJ2-1|.|TRBV5-1|.
TGCGCCAGCAGCTTGGTAGCAGATTCCTACAATGAGCAGTTCTTC
CASSLVADSYNEQFF
>TRBJ2-2|few|TRBV18|.
TGTGCCAGCTCACCTCCGGGACACACGAACACCGGGGAGCTGTTTTTT
CASSPPGHTNTGELFF
>TRBJ1-6|.|TRBV2|TRBD1
TGTGCCAGCAATTGGGACAGGGCCAAAAATTCACCCCTCCACTTT
CASNWDRAKNSPLHF
>TRBJ1-1|many|TRBV3-1/TRBV3-2|.
TGTGCCAGCAGCCAAGATCCAAGGGGGATGAACACTGAAGCTTTCTTT
CASSQDPRGMNTEAFF
>TRBJ1-5|few|TRBV19|.
TGTGCCAGTAGGACAACAGGAGCAGCACAGCCCCAGCATTTT
CASRTTGAAQPQHF
>TRBJ1-6|.|TRBV5-1|.
TGCGCCAGCAGCCCCCAGACATTTTCGTCACCCCTCCACTTT
CASSPQTFSSPLHF
>TRBJ2-7|.|TRBV28|.
TGTGCCAGCAGTTTGTCTTCCCGGGTGGCCTACGAGCAGTACTTC
CASSLSSRVAYEQYF
>TRBJ2-7|.|TRBV7-2|TRBD1
TGTGCCAGCAGCTCGGGGACAGGTTTCTACGAGCAGTACTTC
CASSSGTGFYEQYF
>TRBJ1-2|.|TRBV18|.
TGTGCCAGCTCACCACCCTCGGGGAGCTATGGCTACACCTTC
CASSPPSGSYGYTF
>TRBJ2-1|.|TRBV28|.
TGTGCCAGCAGCCAACTAGGGAATGAGCAGTTCTTC
CASSQLGNEQFF
>TRBJ1-6|.|TRBV6-2/TRBV6-3|TRBD1
TGTGCCAGCAGTTACTCCGGGACAGATTATTCACCCCTCCACTTT
CASSYSGTDYSPLHF
>TRBJ1-1|.|TRBV6-2/TRBV6-3|.
TGTGCCAGCAGTCGACAGCAGAACACTGAAGCTTTCTTT
CASSRQQNTEAFF
>TRBJ2-2|few|TRBV5-1|TRBD2
TGCGCCAGCAGCCCCCGGACTAGCGGGACCGGGGAGCTGTTTTTT
CASSPRTSGTGELFF
>TRBJ1-6|.|TRBV19|TRBD1
TGTGCCAGTAGTATACTGGGACAGCCCAATTCACCCCTCCACTTT
CASSILGQPNSPLHF
>TRBJ1-3|.|TRBV5-1|TRBD1
TGCGCCAGCAGCCTTAATTTGGACAGGGAGGGAAACACCATATATTTT
CASSLNLDREGNTIYF
>TRBJ1-6|.|TRBV7-3|.
TGTGCCAGCAGCCCCCGCTCAGGGGCAAATTCACCCCTCCACTTT
CASSPRSGANSPLHF
>TRBJ1-5|.|TRBV19|.
TGTGCCAGTAGTAATCTAGGGGAGGGCAATCAGCCCCAGCATTTT
CASSNLGEGNQPQHF
>TRBJ1-1|.|TRBV18|.
TGTGCCAGCTCACCGGATTGGACACGAACTGAAGCTTTCTTT
CASSPDWTRTEAFF
>TRBJ2-2|.|TRBV11-1|TRBD2
TGTGCCAGCAGCTTAGGGGCTAGCGGGAAGGCCGGGGAGCTGTTTTTT
CASSLGASGKAGELFF
>TRBJ2-7|.|TRBV29-1|TRBD2
TGCAGCGTTGAAGATTCGACTAGCGGATTCTACGAGCAGTACTTC
CSVEDSTSGFYEQYF
>TRBJ2-3|few|TRBV29-1|TRBD1
TGCAGCGTTGGAACCAGGGGGTATACGCAGTATTTT
CSVGTRGYTQYF
>TRBJ2-5|.|TRBV19|.
TGTGCCAGTAGTATAGTGACAGGAGAGACCCAGTACTTC
CASSIVTGETQYF
>TRBJ1-6|.|TRBV7-2|.
TGTGCCAGCAGCTTAATAGCCCAGGGTAATTCACCCCTCCACTTT
CASSLIAQGNSPLHF
>TRBJ1-4|.|TRBV7-9|.
TGTGCCAGCACCCCCCCCGGAGCGTATGAAAAACTGTTTTTT
CASTPPGAYEKLFF
>TRBJ1-4|once|TRBV2|.
TGTGCCAGCAGTAATCAGGGGATGGGAAAACTGTTTTTT
CASSNQGMGKLFF
>TRBJ1-1|.|TRBV20-1|.
TGCAGTGCTAGACACGAGGTTGAAGCTTTCTTT
CSARHEVEAFF
>TRBJ2-7|.|TRBV7-9|.
TGTGCCAGCGGACAAAGGGAGCAGTACTTC
CASGQREQYF
>TRBJ1-1|.|TRBV28|.
TGTGCCAGCAGCCAAACAGGGCCCAACACTGAAGCTTTCTTT
CASSQTGPNTEAFF
>TRBJ2-5|.|TRBV2|.
TGTGCCAGCAGTGAGATAGCCGGGGGAGAGACCCAGTACTTC
CASSEIAGGETQYF